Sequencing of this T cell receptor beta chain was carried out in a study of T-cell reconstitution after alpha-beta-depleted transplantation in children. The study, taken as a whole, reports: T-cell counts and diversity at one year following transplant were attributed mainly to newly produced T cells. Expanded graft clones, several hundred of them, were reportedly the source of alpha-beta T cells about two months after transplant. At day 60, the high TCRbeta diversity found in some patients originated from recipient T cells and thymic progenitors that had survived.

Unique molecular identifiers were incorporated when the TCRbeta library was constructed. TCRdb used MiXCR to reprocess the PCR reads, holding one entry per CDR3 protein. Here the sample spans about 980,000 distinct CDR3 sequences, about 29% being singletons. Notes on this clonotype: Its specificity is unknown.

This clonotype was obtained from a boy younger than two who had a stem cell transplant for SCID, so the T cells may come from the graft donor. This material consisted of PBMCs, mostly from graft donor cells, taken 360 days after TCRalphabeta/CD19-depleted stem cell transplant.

CDR3 in amino acids: CASSSLASTALSGNTIYF. As DNA, the CDR3 is TGTGCCAGCAGCTCCCTTGCCAGCACCGCTTTATCTGGAAACACCATATATTTT. The chain employs TRBV7-1 and TRBJ1-3, with D unclear. TRBV7-1 is treated as an ORF (open reading frame) with a function not yet certain. The CDR3 is 18 residues long. V lost 3 bases and J lost 1, with 19 bases in between.